This T cell receptor beta chain was sequenced in a study of cytomegalovirus exposure and HLA in healthy donors. General study points: Several V segments, TRBV6-2 and TRBV6-3 among them, could not be told apart and were dropped. Presence/absence analysis assumed near-uniform sequencing depth across donors. The authors listed roughly 150 TCR beta chains as cytomegalovirus-associated.

The PCR had 60 Vbeta and 13 Jbeta primers. In the original processing: In a later analysis, 80 million or so unique TCR beta chains included roughly 11 million shared by two or more donors. The protocol was immunoSEQ multiplex PCR, while the TCRdb copy is restricted to in-frame clones and leaves out a portion. That table supplies the V and J calls and clone size; D and trimming were determined from the DNA. The repertoire includes under 200,000 clones, about 75% of them detected once, and approximately 3.1% sits in the top ten. For this clone: No antigen is known for it.

Per the germline V gene, CDR1 is SGHVS and CDR2 is FNYEAQ. There are 13 residues in the CDR3. With 2 bases removed from V and 7 bases from J, the gap between germline ends came to 6 bases. The specimen sequenced was PBMCs. The sequence derives from a woman between 45 and 65 years old in good health and CMV-seropositive. The chain carries TRBV7-6 and TRBJ1-6; D remains ambiguous. In DNA, the CDR3 is TGTGCCAGCAGCTTATTAGTGAATTCACCCCTCCACTTT. This gives the protein CASSLLVNSPLHF. The full variable domain, completed using reference TRBV7-6 and TRBJ1-6, is GAGVSQSPRYKVTKRGQDVALRCDPISGHVSLYWYRQALGQGPEFLTYFNYEAQQDKSGLPNDRFSAERPEGSISTLTIQRTEQRDSAMYRCASSLLVNSPLHFGNGTRLTVT.